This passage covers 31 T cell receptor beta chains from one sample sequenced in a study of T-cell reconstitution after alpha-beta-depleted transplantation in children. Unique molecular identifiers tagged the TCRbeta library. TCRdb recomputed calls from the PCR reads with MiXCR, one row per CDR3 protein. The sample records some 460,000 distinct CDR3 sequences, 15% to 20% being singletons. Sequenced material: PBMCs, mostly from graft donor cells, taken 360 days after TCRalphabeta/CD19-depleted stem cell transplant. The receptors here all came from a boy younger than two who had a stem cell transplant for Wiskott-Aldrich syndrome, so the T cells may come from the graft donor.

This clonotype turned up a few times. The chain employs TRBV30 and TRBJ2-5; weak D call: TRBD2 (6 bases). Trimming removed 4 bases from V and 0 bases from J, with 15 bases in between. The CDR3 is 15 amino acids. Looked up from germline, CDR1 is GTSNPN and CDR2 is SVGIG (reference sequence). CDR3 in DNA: TGTGCCTGGACCTCAGGACTACGCTACCAAGAGACCCAGTACTTC. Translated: CAWTSGLRYQETQYF.

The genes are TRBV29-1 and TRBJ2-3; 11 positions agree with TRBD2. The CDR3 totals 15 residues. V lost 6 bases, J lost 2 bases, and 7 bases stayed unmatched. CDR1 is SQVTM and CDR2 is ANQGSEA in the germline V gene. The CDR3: CSVKGTSGDTDTQYF. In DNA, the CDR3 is TGCAGCGTCAAGGGGACTAGCGGAGACACAGATACGCAGTATTTT.

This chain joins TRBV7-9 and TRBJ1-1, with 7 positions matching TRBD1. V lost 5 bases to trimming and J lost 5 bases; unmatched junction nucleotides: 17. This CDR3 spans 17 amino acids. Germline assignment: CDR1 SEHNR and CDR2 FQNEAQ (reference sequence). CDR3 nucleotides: TGTGCCAGCAGCCGGGGGAGGGGGCTCGAAGTTGTAACTGAAGCTTTCTTT. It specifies CASSRGRGLEVVTEAFF.

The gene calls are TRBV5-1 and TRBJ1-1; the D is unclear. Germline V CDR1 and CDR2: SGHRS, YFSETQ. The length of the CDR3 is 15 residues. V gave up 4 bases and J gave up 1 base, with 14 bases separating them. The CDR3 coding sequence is TGCGCCAGCAGCCCCGTTCATTCGGCGAACACTGAAGCTTTCTTT. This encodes CASSPVHSANTEAFF.

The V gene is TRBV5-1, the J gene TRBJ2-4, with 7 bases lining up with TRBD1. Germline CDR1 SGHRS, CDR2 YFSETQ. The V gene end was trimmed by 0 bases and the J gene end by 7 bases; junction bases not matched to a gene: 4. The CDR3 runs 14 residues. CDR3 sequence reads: CASSLEQGLNIQYF. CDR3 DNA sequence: TGCGCCAGCAGCTTGGAACAGGGGCTTAACATTCAGTACTTC.

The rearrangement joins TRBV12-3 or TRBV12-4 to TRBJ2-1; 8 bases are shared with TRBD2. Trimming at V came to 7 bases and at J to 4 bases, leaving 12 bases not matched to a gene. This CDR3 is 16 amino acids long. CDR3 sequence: CASTLGRGRGYNEQFF. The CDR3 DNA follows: TGTGCCAGCACCCTCGGGAGGGGGAGGGGGTACAATGAGCAGTTCTTC.

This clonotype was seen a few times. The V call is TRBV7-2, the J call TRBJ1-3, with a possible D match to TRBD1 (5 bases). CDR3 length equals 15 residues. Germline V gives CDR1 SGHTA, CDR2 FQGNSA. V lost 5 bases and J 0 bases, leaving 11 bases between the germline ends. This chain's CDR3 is CASSAGRDSGNTIYF. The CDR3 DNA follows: TGTGCCAGCAGCGCTGGCAGGGACTCTGGAAACACCATATATTTT.

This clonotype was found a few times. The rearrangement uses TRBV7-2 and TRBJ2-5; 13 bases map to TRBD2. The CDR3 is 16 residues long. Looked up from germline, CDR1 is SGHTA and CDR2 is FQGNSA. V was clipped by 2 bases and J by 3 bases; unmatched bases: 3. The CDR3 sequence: CASSLHGLAGEETQYF. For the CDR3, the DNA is TGTGCCAGCAGCTTACATGGACTAGCGGGAGAAGAGACCCAGTACTTC. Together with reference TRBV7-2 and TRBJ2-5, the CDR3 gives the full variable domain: GAGVSQSPSNKVTEKGKDVELRCDPISGHTALYWYRQSLGQGLEFLIYFQGNSAPDKSGLPSDRFSAERTGGSVSTLTIQRTQQEDSAVYLCASSLHGLAGEETQYFGPGTRLLVL.

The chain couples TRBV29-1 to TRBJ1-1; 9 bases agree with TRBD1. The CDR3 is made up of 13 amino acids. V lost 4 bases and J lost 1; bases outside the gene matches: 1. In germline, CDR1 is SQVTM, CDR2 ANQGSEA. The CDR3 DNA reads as TGCAGCGTTGGGACAGGGGAGAACACTGAAGCTTTCTTT. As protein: CSVGTGENTEAFF.

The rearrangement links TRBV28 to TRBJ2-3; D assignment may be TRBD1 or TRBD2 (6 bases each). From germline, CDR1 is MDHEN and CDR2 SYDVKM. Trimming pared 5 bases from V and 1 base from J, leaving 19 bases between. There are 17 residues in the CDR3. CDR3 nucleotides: TGTGCCAGCAGTACCCGAGGGGTAGGGGGGCGCACAGATACGCAGTATTTT. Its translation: CASSTRGVGGRTDTQYF.

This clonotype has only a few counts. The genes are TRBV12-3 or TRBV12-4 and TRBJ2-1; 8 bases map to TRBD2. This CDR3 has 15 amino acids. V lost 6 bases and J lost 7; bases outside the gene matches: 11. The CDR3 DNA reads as TGTGCCAGCAGCATTAGCGGGATGGGATTGAATGAGCAGTTCTTC. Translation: CASSISGMGLNEQFF.

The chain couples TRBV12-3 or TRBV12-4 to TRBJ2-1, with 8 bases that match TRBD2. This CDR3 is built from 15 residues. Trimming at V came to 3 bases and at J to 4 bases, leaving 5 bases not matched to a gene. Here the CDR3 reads CASSLRIAGYNEQFF. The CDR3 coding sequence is TGTGCCAGCAGTTTGAGGATAGCGGGATACAATGAGCAGTTCTTC.

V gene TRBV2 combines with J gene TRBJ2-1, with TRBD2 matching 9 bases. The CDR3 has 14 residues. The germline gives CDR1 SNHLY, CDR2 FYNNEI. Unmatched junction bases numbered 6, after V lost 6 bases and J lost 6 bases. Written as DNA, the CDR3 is TGTGCCAGCAGGGGGGCTAGCGGGATCAATGAGCAGTTCTTC. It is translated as CASRGASGINEQFF.

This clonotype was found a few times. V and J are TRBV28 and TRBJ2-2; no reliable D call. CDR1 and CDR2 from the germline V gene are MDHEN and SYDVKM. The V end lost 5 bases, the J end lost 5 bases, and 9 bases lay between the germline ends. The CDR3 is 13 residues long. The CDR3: CASSPRWTGELFF. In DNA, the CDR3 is TGTGCCAGCAGTCCCAGGTGGACCGGGGAGCTGTTTTTT.

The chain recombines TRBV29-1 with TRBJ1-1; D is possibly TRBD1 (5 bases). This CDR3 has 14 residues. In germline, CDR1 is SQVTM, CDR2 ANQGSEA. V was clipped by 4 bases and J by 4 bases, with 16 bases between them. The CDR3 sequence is CSVGRARGGTEAFF. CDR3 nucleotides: TGCAGCGTTGGGCGGGCAAGGGGTGGCACTGAAGCTTTCTTT.

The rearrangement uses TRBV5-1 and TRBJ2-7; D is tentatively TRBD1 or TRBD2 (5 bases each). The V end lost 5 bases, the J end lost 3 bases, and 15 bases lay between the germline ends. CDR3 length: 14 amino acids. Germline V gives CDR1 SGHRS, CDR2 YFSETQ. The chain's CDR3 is CASRPGSRDYEQYF. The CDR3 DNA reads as TGCGCCAGCAGGCCGGGATCCAGGGACTACGAGCAGTACTTC.

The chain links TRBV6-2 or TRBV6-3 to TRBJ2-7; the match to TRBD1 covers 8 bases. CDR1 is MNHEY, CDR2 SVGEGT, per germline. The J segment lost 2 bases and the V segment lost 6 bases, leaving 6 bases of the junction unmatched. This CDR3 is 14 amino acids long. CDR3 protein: CASRPTGGPYEQYF. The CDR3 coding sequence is TGTGCCAGCAGACCTACAGGGGGGCCCTACGAGCAGTACTTC.

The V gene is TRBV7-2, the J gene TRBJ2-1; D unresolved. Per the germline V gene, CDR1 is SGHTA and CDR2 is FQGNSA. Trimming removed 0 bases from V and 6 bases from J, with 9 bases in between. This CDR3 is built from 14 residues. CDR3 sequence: CASSLAAFANEQFF. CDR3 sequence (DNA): TGTGCCAGCAGCTTAGCCGCGTTCGCCAATGAGCAGTTCTTC.

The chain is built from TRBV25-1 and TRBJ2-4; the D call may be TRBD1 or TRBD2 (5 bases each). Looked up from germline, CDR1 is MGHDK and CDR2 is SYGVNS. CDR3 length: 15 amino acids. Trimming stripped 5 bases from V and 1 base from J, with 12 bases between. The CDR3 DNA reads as TGTGCCAGCAGTCCCTACGGGACCGCCAAAAACATTCAGTACTTC. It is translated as CASSPYGTAKNIQYF.

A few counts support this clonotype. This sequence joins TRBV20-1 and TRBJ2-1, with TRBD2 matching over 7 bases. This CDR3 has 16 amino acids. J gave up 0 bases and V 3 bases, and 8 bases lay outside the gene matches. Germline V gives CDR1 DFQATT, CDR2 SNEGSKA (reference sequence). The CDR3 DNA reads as TGCAGTGCTAGGACGGGACTACCGAGCTCCTACAATGAGCAGTTCTTC. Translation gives CSARTGLPSSYNEQFF.

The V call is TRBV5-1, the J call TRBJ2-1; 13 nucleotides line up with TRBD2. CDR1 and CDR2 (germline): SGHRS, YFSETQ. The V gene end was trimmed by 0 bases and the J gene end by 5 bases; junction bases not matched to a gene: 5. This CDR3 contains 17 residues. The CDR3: CASSLAPTSGGHNEQFF. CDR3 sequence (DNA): TGCGCCAGCAGCTTGGCTCCGACTAGCGGGGGGCACAATGAGCAGTTCTTC.

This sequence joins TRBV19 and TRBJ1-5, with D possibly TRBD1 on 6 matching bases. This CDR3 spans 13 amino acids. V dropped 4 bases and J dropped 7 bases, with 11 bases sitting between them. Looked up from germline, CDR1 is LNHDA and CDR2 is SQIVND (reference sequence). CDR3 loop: CASSTTGSQPQHF. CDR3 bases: TGTGCCAGTAGTACGACAGGCAGCCAGCCCCAGCATTTT.

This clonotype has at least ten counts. In nucleotides, the CDR3 is TGTGCCAGCAGTTTATCAGGGTTGAACACTGAAGCTTTCTTT. Amino acid sequence: CASSLSGLNTEAFF. The chain couples TRBV28 to TRBJ1-1; D possibly corresponds to TRBD1 (5 bases). Germline CDR1 and CDR2: MDHEN and SYDVKM. Trimming took 1 base from V and 0 from J, leaving 6 bases between them. There are 14 residues in the CDR3.

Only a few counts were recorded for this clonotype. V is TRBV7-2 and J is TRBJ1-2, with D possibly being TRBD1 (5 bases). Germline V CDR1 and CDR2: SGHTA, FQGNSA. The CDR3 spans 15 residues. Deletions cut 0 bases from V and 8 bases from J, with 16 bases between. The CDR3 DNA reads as TGTGCCAGCAGCTTAGCACCGGGACCTCTGGAGGGCTACACCTTC. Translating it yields CASSLAPGPLEGYTF.

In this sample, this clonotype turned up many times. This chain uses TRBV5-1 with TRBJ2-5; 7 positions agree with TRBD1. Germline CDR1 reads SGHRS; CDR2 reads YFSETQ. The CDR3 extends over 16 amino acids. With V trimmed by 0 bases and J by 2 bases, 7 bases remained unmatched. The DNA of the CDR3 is TGCGCCAGCAGCTTGGGTGACAGGGAGAGGCAAGAGACCCAGTACTTC. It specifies CASSLGDRERQETQYF.

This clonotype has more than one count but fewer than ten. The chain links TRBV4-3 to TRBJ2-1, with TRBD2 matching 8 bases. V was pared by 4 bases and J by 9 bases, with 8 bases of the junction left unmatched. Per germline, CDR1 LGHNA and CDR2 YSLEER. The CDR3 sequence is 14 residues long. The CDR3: CASSRGTSVSEQFF. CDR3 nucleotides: TGCGCCAGCAGCCGGGGGACTAGTGTAAGTGAGCAGTTCTTC.

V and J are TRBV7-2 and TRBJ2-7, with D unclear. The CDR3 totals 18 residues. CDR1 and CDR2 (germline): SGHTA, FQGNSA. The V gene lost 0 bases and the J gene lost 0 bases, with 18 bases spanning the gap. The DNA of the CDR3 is TGTGCCAGCAGCTTAGCCACAGCATGGGTGGTCCCCTCCTACGAGCAGTACTTC. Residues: CASSLATAWVVPSYEQYF.

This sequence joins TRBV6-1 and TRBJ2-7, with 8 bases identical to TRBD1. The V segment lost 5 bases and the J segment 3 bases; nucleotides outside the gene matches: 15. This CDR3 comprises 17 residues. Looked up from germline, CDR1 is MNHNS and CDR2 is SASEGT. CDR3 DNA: TGTGCCAGCAGTCAAGAGCCCAGGACAGGGCGAAACTACGAGCAGTACTTC. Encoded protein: CASSQEPRTGRNYEQYF.

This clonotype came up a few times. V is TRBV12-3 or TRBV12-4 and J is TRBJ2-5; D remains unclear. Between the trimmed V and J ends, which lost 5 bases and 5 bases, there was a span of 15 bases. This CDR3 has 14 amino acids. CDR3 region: CASSISKDRETQYF. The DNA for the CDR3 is TGTGCCAGCAGTATCAGCAAGGATAGGGAGACCCAGTACTTC.

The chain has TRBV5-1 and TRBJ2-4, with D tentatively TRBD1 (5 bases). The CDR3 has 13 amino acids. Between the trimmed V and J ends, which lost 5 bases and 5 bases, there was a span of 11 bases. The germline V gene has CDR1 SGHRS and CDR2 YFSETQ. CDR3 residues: CASRTQGENIQYF. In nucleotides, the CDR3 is TGCGCCAGCAGAACTCAGGGTGAAAACATTCAGTACTTC. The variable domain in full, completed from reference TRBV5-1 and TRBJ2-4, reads KAGVTQTPRYLIKTRGQQVTLSCSPISGHRSVSWYQQTPGQGLQFLFEYFSETQRNKGNFPGRFSGRQFSNSRSEMNVSTLELGDSALYLCASRTQGENIQYFGAGTRLSVL.

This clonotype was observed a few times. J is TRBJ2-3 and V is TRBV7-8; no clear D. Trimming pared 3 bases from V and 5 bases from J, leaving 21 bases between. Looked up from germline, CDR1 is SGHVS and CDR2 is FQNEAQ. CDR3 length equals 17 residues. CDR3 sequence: CASSFTGLGFLLDTQYF. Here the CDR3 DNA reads TGTGCCAGCAGCTTCACCGGTTTAGGGTTTTTGTTAGATACGCAGTATTTT.